The subject of this entry is one TCR beta chain. This entry comes from a study of blood T cell repertoires in COVID-19. In the original workflow: Reference gene primer amplification gave nucleated cell count estimates. TCRdb's copy holds only in-frame clones and misses some; the assay was immunoSEQ multiplex PCR. For V, J and clone size, that table is used; D and trimming come from the DNA. The table has 150,000 to 200,000 clones, around 85% seen once. Sequenced: peripheral blood. The origin of this receptor is a man in his 60s with acute or convalescent COVID-19.

CDR3 amino acids: CASSQFSGQPQHF. The CDR3 bases are TGTGCCAGCAGCCAATTCAGTGGTCAGCCCCAGCATTTT. The V and J genes are TRBV3-1 (or the pseudogene TRBV3-2) and TRBJ1-5; D is unresolved. The CDR3 is 13 residues long. In germline, CDR1 is LGHDT, CDR2 YNNKEL (reference sequence). The V and J ends lost 2 bases and 6 bases respectively, with 8 bases between them.